Listed here is a single T cell receptor (beta chain). Its antigen is unknown. This specimen comes from a study of CD8 T cells in Susac syndrome. Study at large: Within the group of sequenced Susac syndrome patients, roughly 6 had active disease and roughly eight were in remission. Study results and limitations: Where Susac syndrome CD4+ T cell repertoires were concerned, no clonal expansion was evident.

CDR1 and CDR2 from the germline V gene are DFQATT and SNEGSKA (reference sequence). The CDR3 runs to 12 residues. The V and J ends lost 0 bases and 7 bases respectively, with 9 bases between them. Reverse transcription of 0.5 to 1 ug RNA was performed with random hexamers. TCRdb fed the immunoSEQ multiplex PCR reads into MiXCR, producing one record per CDR3 protein. The sample lists 80,000 or so distinct CDR3 sequences; about 93% were seen once. Sequencing was done on a sample of CD4+ T cells from PBMCs. The TCR sequence derives from a human donor with Susac syndrome. V usage is TRBV20-1 and J usage is TRBJ1-1; no firm D call. CDR3 nucleotide sequence: TGCAGTGCTAGAGATACTTGGAGTGAAGCTTTCTTT. Its protein product is CSARDTWSEAFF.